The following is a T cell receptor (beta chain) sequence with its context. The sample belongs to a study of blood T cell repertoires in COVID-19. Study overall: Both acute and convalescent COVID-19 samples were obtained from the United States, Italy and Spain. PBMCs, B-cell-depleted T cells, or T cells provided the cDNA or gDNA that made up the material.

How the authors handled the data: Reference gene primer amplification in the assay estimated nucleated cell counts. Method: immunoSEQ multiplex PCR; TCRdb's copy keeps in-frame clones and lacks some. Clone size and V and J calls were adopted from that table, with D and trimming inferred from the DNA. The sample has tens of thousands of clones, 82% seen once; the top ten hold 18%. The germline V gene has CDR1 KGHSH and CDR2 LQKENI. This CDR3 region has 12 residues. Trimming stripped 3 bases from V and 4 bases from J, with 7 bases between. The TCR was taken from a human donor in a cohort sampled during active COVID-19. This chain links TRBV18 with TRBJ2-7; tentative D call: TRBD1 (6 bases). Sequencing was done on a sample of peripheral blood. The chain's CDR3 is CASSPDRYEQYF. CDR3 coding DNA: TGTGCCAGCTCACCCGACAGGTACGAGCAGTACTTC. The variable domain in full, with the rest retrieved from reference TRBV18 and TRBJ2-7, is NAGVMQNPRHLVRRRGQEARLRCSPMKGHSHVYWYRQLPEEGLKFMVYLQKENIIDESGMPKERFSAEFPKEGPSILRIQQVVRGDSAAYFCASSPDRYEQYFGPGTRLTVT.